These 32 T cell receptor beta chains were all obtained from the same sample, sequenced in a study of blood T cell repertoires in COVID-19. Produced via immunoSEQ multiplex PCR; TCRdb's table is partial and in-frame only. The repertoire holds some 220,000 clones, with over 70% as singletons. The sequenced sample was peripheral blood. Every receptor here comes from a woman in her 70s with acute or convalescent COVID-19.

The genes are TRBV29-1 and TRBJ1-1; D is possibly TRBD1 (5 bases). This CDR3 region has 14 residues. Per germline, CDR1 SQVTM and CDR2 ANQGSEA. V lost 3 bases to trimming and J lost 1 base, with 12 bases between them. The CDR3: CSVEQGNSNTEAFF. For the CDR3, the DNA is TGCAGCGTTGAGCAGGGAAATTCGAACACTGAAGCTTTCTTT.

The table lists this clone with a few counts. The genes are TRBV12-3 or TRBV12-4 and TRBJ2-7, with 7 nucleotides matching TRBD2. There are 13 residues in the CDR3. J lost 4 bases, V lost 6 bases, and 6 bases had no gene match. The CDR3 sequence: CASSGLGVYEQYF. The CDR3, as DNA: TGTGCCAGCAGCGGACTAGGGGTTTACGAGCAGTACTTC.

The chain joins TRBV7-8 to TRBJ2-7; 10 bases align to TRBD2. The CDR3 runs 14 residues. CDR1 is SGHVS and CDR2 is FQNEAQ in the germline V gene. With 4 bases clipped from V and 2 bases from J, the junction kept 2 bases outside the gene matches. In DNA, the CDR3 is TGTGCCAGCAGCTGGACTAGCGGCCCCTACGAGCAGTACTTC. Amino acid sequence: CASSWTSGPYEQYF. Drawing the rest from reference TRBV7-8 and TRBJ2-7, the complete variable domain is GAGVSQSPRYKVAKRGQDVALRCDPISGHVSLFWYQQALGQGPEFLTYFQNEAQLDKSGLPSDRFFAERPEGSVSTLKIQRTQQEDSAVYLCASSWTSGPYEQYFGPGTRLTVT.

This chain connects TRBV3-1 (or the pseudogene TRBV3-2) to TRBJ1-5, with 8 bases aligning to TRBD1. The CDR3 totals 15 residues. Trimming cost V 4 bases and J 4 bases; bases outside gene matches: 6. CDR1 is LGHDT and CDR2 is YNNKEL in the germline V gene (reference sequence). The CDR3 coding sequence is TGTGCCAGCAGCCCATCCGGGACAGGTAATCAGCCCCAGCATTTT. Translating gives CASSPSGTGNQPQHF.

In its sample, this clone was seen once. The CDR3 DNA follows: TGTGCCAGCACAAGGGGGTGGACTGAAGCTTTCTTT. This codes for CASTRGWTEAFF. The V call is TRBV6-5, the J call TRBJ1-1, with D possibly matching TRBD1 (6 bases). The CDR3 is made up of 12 amino acids. Germline V gene data show CDR1 as MNHEY and CDR2 as SVGAGI. V was cut by 7 bases and J by 5 bases, with 11 bases left in between.

J is TRBJ1-1 and V is TRBV5-1; 8 bases are a match to TRBD1. From germline, CDR1 is SGHRS and CDR2 YFSETQ. The V gene end was trimmed by 5 bases and the J gene end by 11 bases; junction bases not matched to a gene: 29. The CDR3 is 19 amino acids. The CDR3 loop is CASSSAGGQLKAPRSNAFF. CDR3 nucleotide sequence: TGCGCCAGCAGTTCGGCAGGGGGCCAGCTTAAGGCCCCCCGATCGAACGCTTTCTTT.

This chain links TRBV6-5 with TRBJ2-3; TRBD2 agrees at 10 bases. The CDR3 extends over 14 amino acids. The V gene's germline CDR1 is MNHEY and CDR2 SVGAGI. Germline trimming cut 8 bases from V and 6 bases from J; bases unmatched to any gene: 8. This chain's CDR3 is CASSIAGGDDTQYF. The DNA of the CDR3 is TGTGCCAGCTCTATAGCGGGGGGAGACGATACGCAGTATTTT.

This chain joins TRBV4-2 and TRBJ2-1; 14 nucleotides match TRBD2. There are 18 residues in the CDR3. Trimming cost V 0 bases and J 2 bases; bases outside gene matches: 3. Germline CDR1 and CDR2: LGHNA and YNFKEQ. The CDR3 spells CASSQETSGGAPYNEQFF. CDR3 DNA sequence: TGTGCCAGCAGCCAAGAGACTAGCGGGGGGGCCCCCTACAATGAGCAGTTCTTC.

This clone was counted once. The V call is TRBV5-1, the J call TRBJ2-5; unclear D gene. V shed 2 bases and J shed 1 base, with 12 bases lying between them. The CDR3 has 15 residues. CDR1 is SGHRS, CDR2 YFSETQ, per germline. In nucleotides, the CDR3 is TGCGCCAGCAGCTTAAACCCAAGCTCCCAAGAGACCCAGTACTTC. Encoded protein: CASSLNPSSQETQYF.

This clone occurred a few times. This chain connects TRBV5-6 to TRBJ2-7; 12 nucleotides line up with TRBD1. The V gene's germline CDR1 is SGHDT and CDR2 YYEEEE. The trim removed 3 bases at V and 5 bases at J, leaving 6 bases unmatched. The CDR3 is made up of 15 amino acids. CDR3 residues: CASSSTGTGGDEQYF. The CDR3 DNA reads as TGTGCCAGCAGCTCAACCGGGACAGGGGGCGACGAGCAGTACTTC.

The J gene is TRBJ2-7, the V gene TRBV30, with 11 bases lining up with TRBD2. Germline loops: CDR1 GTSNPN, CDR2 SVGIG (reference sequence). The CDR3 loop spans 15 amino acids. Trimming at V came to 3 bases and at J to 4 bases, leaving 8 bases not matched to a gene. CDR3 DNA sequence: TGTGCCTGGAGATCTCTAGCGGGGGGCGCTTACGAGCAGTACTTC. Translating it yields CAWRSLAGGAYEQYF. Drawing the rest from reference TRBV30 and TRBJ2-7, the complete variable domain is SQTIHQWPATLVQPVGSPLSLECTVEGTSNPNLYWYRQAAGRGLQLLFYSVGIGQISSEVPQNLSASRPQDRQFILSSKKLLLSDSGFYLCAWRSLAGGAYEQYFGPGTRLTVT.

This clone was seen many times. The CDR3 DNA reads TGTGCCAGCAGCGTAAGCCCTGGGCCGCAAGAGACCCAGTACTTC. Its translation is CASSVSPGPQETQYF. This chain joins TRBV9 and TRBJ2-5; no reliable D call. V lost 1 base, J lost 2 bases, and 12 bases lay in between. Germline V gives CDR1 SGDLS, CDR2 YYNGEE. The CDR3 totals 15 residues.

The rearrangement joins TRBV30 to TRBJ1-4; no definite D call. This CDR3 has 13 residues. CDR1 and CDR2 from the germline V gene are GTSNPN and SVGIG (reference sequence). V lost 2 bases and J lost 10, with 14 bases in between. The DNA of the CDR3 is TGTGCCTGGAGTCGTGAGGGCCGGGGAAAACTGTTTTTT. It is translated as CAWSREGRGKLFF.

V usage is TRBV4-1 and J usage is TRBJ1-4; no clear D gene. V was pared by 2 bases and J by 0 bases, with 7 bases between. The CDR3 spans 15 residues. CDR1 MGHRA and CDR2 YSYEKL come from the germline V gene. The CDR3 here is CASSQSLTTNEKLFF. The DNA for the CDR3 is TGCGCCAGCAGCCAAAGCCTGACAACTAATGAAAAACTGTTTTTT.

The gene calls are TRBV4-3 and TRBJ2-7; TRBD2 is a possible D gene (6 bases). The V and J ends lost 3 bases and 2 bases respectively, with 17 bases between them. CDR3 length: 16 amino acids. CDR1 is LGHNA, CDR2 YSLEER, per germline. This CDR3 is CASSQFSWGGTYEQYF. CDR3 in DNA: TGCGCCAGCAGCCAGTTTAGTTGGGGAGGAACCTACGAGCAGTACTTC.

The V call is TRBV5-6, the J call TRBJ1-2, with TRBD1 identical over 7 bases. Per the germline V gene, CDR1 is SGHDT and CDR2 is YYEEEE. This CDR3 spans 14 amino acids. V dropped 5 bases and J dropped 4; count of bases not matched to a gene: 8. Here the CDR3 reads CASSGLQGIYGYTF. The CDR3 DNA sequence: TGTGCCAGCAGTGGTTTACAGGGGATCTATGGCTACACCTTC.

The chain links TRBV29-1 to TRBJ2-5; 7 bases align to TRBD1. The V gene end was trimmed by 7 bases and the J gene end by 9 bases; junction bases not matched to a gene: 11. This CDR3 region has 12 residues. CDR1 is SQVTM, CDR2 ANQGSEA, per germline. The CDR3 sequence: CSAGQLLQAQYF. As DNA, the CDR3 is TGCAGCGCGGGACAGCTCCTTCAAGCCCAGTACTTC.

V is TRBV9 and J is TRBJ2-5, with D possibly matching TRBD2 (7 bases). The CDR3 covers 15 residues. Germline loops: CDR1 SGDLS, CDR2 YYNGEE. The V and J ends lost 0 bases and 5 bases respectively, with 14 bases between them. CDR3 region: CASSVGGGAGETQYF. The CDR3 DNA is TGTGCCAGCAGCGTAGGAGGGGGGGCCGGGGAGACCCAGTACTTC.

This chain joins TRBV15 and TRBJ1-1, with TRBD1 matching 8 bases. V lost 4 bases, J lost 4 bases, and 14 bases stayed unmatched. The CDR3 covers 17 residues. CDR1 is LNHNV and CDR2 is YYDKDF in the germline V gene (reference sequence). CDR3: CATSTYYPRGRGTEAFF. The CDR3 region has the DNA TGTGCCACCAGCACCTACTATCCCAGGGGGCGAGGCACTGAAGCTTTCTTT. The full variable domain, in which reference TRBV15 and TRBJ1-1 provide the parts outside the CDR3, is DAMVIQNPRYQVTQFGKPVTLSCSQTLNHNVMYWYQQKSSQAPKLLFHYYDKDFNNEADTPDNFQSRRPNTSFCFLDIRSPGLGDTAMYLCATSTYYPRGRGTEAFFGQGTRLTVV.

The chain combines TRBV27 with TRBJ2-6; no reliable D call. This CDR3 comprises 17 residues. V lost 4 bases, J lost 2 bases, and 15 bases lay in between. Germline V gene data show CDR1 as MNHEY and CDR2 as SMNVEV (reference sequence). Written as DNA, the CDR3 is TGTGCCAGCAGTTCCCGAAAATCAGGAACTGGGGCCAACGTCCTGACTTTC. It codes for CASSSRKSGTGANVLTF.

This clone has only a few counts. The rearrangement links TRBV7-8 to TRBJ2-3; 10 positions agree with TRBD2. J lost 0 bases, V lost 5 bases, and 11 bases had no gene match. CDR3 size: 18 residues. The germline gives CDR1 SGHVS, CDR2 FQNEAQ. The CDR3 spells CASSPEASGGFSTDTQYF. The CDR3 coding sequence is TGTGCCAGCAGCCCAGAAGCTAGCGGGGGCTTTAGCACAGATACGCAGTATTTT.

The V call is TRBV5-6, the J call TRBJ2-7; D gene unclear. Germline V gene data show CDR1 as SGHDT and CDR2 as YYEEEE. V gave up 4 bases and J gave up 3 bases, with 20 bases separating them. This CDR3 region has 16 residues. CDR3 in amino acids: CASSIRQAQRLYEQYV. CDR3 coding DNA: TGTGCCAGCAGCATTCGACAAGCCCAACGCCTCTACGAGCAGTACGTC.

This sequence joins TRBV20-1 and TRBJ2-1; D unresolved. Germline CDR1 reads DFQATT; CDR2 reads SNEGSKA (reference sequence). This CDR3 comprises 11 residues. The V end lost 2 bases, the J end lost 4 bases, and 3 bases lay between the germline ends. CDR3 sequence: CSARQYNEQFF. CDR3 nucleotides: TGCAGTGCTAGACAGTACAATGAGCAGTTCTTC.

This chain links TRBV3-1 (or the pseudogene TRBV3-2) with TRBJ1-4, with D tentatively TRBD1 (5 bases). V was clipped by 0 bases and J by 5 bases, with 13 bases between them. The CDR3 contains 16 residues. From germline, CDR1 is LGHDT and CDR2 YNNKEL (reference sequence). CDR3 region: CASSQDVGGLNEKLFF. Here the CDR3 DNA reads TGTGCCAGCAGCCAAGATGTGGGGGGACTGAATGAAAAACTGTTTTTT.

This clone came up once. The rearrangement joins TRBV6-2 or TRBV6-3 to TRBJ2-4; the match to TRBD1 covers 10 bases. This CDR3 has 12 amino acids. Germline V lookup: CDR1 MNHEY, CDR2 SVGEGT. J was trimmed by 11 bases and V by 5 bases; bases with no gene match: 3. CDR3 sequence: CASSRGTGVQYF. CDR3 nucleotide sequence: TGTGCCAGCAGTCGGGGGACAGGGGTTCAGTACTTC.

This chain joins TRBV2 and TRBJ1-1; possibly TRBD1 for D (5 bases). Germline CDR1 is SNHLY and CDR2 is FYNNEI. The CDR3 contains 13 residues. V lost 6 bases and J 1 base, leaving 9 bases between the germline ends. The chain's CDR3 is CASRTEGNTEAFF. The CDR3 coding sequence is TGTGCCAGCAGGACAGAAGGGAACACTGAAGCTTTCTTT.

This clone has a handful of counts. The V call is TRBV11-2, the J call TRBJ2-5; tentative D call: TRBD1 (5 bases). The CDR3 has 14 residues. Germline V gives CDR1 SGHAT, CDR2 FQNNGV. Trimming took 2 bases from V and 5 from J, leaving 12 bases between them. CDR3 in DNA: TGTGCCAGCAGCTTACAAGGGGCACTCGAGACCCAGTACTTC. It encodes CASSLQGALETQYF.

The chain couples TRBV5-5 to TRBJ1-1; 7 nucleotides line up with TRBD1. The CDR3 has 16 residues. The V and J ends lost 1 base and 0 bases, in that order; junction bases with no gene match: 6. Germline loops: CDR1 SGHKS, CDR2 YYEKEE (reference sequence). CDR3 nucleotides: TGTGCCAGCAGCTTGAGACAGGGCGAGGTGAACACTGAAGCTTTCTTT. Its protein product is CASSLRQGEVNTEAFF. Supplemented by reference TRBV5-5 and TRBJ1-1, the full variable domain reads DAGVTQSPTHLIKTRGQQVTLRCSPISGHKSVSWYQQVLGQGPQFIFQYYEKEERGRGNFPDRFSARQFPNYSSELNVNALLLGDSALYLCASSLRQGEVNTEAFFGQGTRLTVV.

J is TRBJ2-1 and V is TRBV21-1; the table's D gene call, TRBD2, was not cross checked with the DNA. TRBV21-1 is classified as a pseudogene. This CDR3 contains 12 residues. Written as DNA, the CDR3 is TGTGCCAGCATACCCCTAGGGAGTGAGCAGTTCTTC. Amino acid sequence: CASIPLGSEQFF.

This clone occurred a few times. The chain employs TRBV7-2 and TRBJ2-3; no definite D call. The germline gives CDR1 SGHTA, CDR2 FQGNSA. The V gene lost 2 bases and the J gene lost 0 bases, with 9 bases spanning the gap. The CDR3 is 15 residues long. CDR3 sequence (DNA): TGTGCCAGCAGCTTATGGCCCGCTAGCACAGATACGCAGTATTTT. Translation gives CASSLWPASTDTQYF.

The gene calls are TRBV4-1 and TRBJ1-2; 7 bases are shared with TRBD1. This CDR3 has 16 residues. The V and J ends lost 0 bases and 8 bases, in that order; junction bases with no gene match: 12. The germline CDR1 and CDR2 sequences are MGHRA and YSYEKL. The CDR3, as DNA: TGCGCCAGCAGCCAAGAAAGGGACAGAACTCTAAGAGGCTACACCTTC. It translates to CASSQERDRTLRGYTF.

The genes are TRBV3-1 (or the pseudogene TRBV3-2) and TRBJ1-1, with D perhaps matching TRBD1 (5 bases). The germline V gene has CDR1 LGHDT and CDR2 YNNKEL (reference sequence). The CDR3 loop spans 13 amino acids. V lost 4 bases, J lost 4 bases, and 10 bases lay in between. The CDR3 loop is CASSRGGSTEAFF. Written as DNA, the CDR3 is TGTGCCAGCAGCCGGGGGGGGAGCACTGAAGCTTTCTTT.